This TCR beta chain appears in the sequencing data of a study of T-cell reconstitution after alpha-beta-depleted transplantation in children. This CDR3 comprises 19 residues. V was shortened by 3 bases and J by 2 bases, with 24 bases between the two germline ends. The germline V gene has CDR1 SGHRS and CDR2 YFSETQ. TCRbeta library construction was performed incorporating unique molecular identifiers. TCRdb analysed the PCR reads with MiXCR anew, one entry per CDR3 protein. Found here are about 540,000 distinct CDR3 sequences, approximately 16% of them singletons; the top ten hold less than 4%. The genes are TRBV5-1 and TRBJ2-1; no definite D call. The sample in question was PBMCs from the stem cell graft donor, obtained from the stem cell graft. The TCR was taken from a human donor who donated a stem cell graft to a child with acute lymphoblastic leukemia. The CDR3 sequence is CASSSLGLTRGLTYNEQFF. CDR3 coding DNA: TGCGCCAGCAGCTCCCTAGGCCTTACCCGTGGGTTGACCTACAATGAGCAGTTCTTC.